One and the same sample provided the 26 T cell receptor beta chains below, sequenced in a study of neurological immune-mediated disorders. TCRdb ran MiXCR on the 5' RACE reads and lists one entry per CDR3 protein. The data hold 15,000 to 20,000 distinct CDR3 sequences, with approximately 8% observed a single time. The source material was CD8+ T cells from blood. The receptors were gathered from a woman aged 25 to 39 with HTLV-1-associated myelopathy (HAM/TSP).

This clonotype appeared many times. This chain uses TRBV19 with TRBJ1-1, with a tentative D call TRBD1 (5 bases). This CDR3 contains 14 residues. CDR1 and CDR2 from the germline V gene are LNHDA and SQIVND (reference sequence). V lost 6 bases and J 3 bases, leaving 14 bases between the germline ends. This chain's CDR3 is CASRGAEIDTEAFF. As DNA, the CDR3 is TGTGCCAGTAGAGGGGCGGAGATAGACACTGAAGCTTTCTTT.

This clonotype was seen repeatedly, ten times or more. The J gene is TRBJ1-5, the V gene TRBV20-1; the match to TRBD1 covers 7 bases. Germline V gene data show CDR1 as DFQATT and CDR2 as SNEGSKA (reference sequence). CDR3 length: 16 residues. J gave up 5 bases and V 0 bases, and 10 bases lay outside the gene matches. DNA of the CDR3: TGCAGTGCTAGAGATTACAGCGGGACAGTGGATCAGCCCCAGCATTTT. It codes for CSARDYSGTVDQPQHF.

Many counts were recorded for this clonotype. This chain links TRBV6-1 with TRBJ1-2, with D maybe TRBD1 (5 bases). V was trimmed by 7 bases and J by 4 bases, leaving 13 bases between them. The CDR3 is 13 amino acids. The germline V gene encodes CDR1 MNHNS and CDR2 SASEGT. CDR3 residues: CASNPGTLYGYTF. In DNA form, the CDR3 reads TGTGCCAGCAACCCCGGGACTCTCTATGGCTACACCTTC.

In its sample, this clonotype was seen many times. The V and J genes are TRBV5-6 and TRBJ1-5; TRBD1 matches 7 bases. The V gene's germline CDR1 is SGHDT and CDR2 YYEEEE. The V segment lost 4 bases and the J segment 4 bases; nucleotides outside the gene matches: 8. The CDR3 length is 15 residues. The CDR3 loop reads CASSLRDSSNQPQHF. CDR3 DNA: TGTGCCAGCAGCCTAAGGGACAGTTCAAATCAGCCCCAGCATTTT. The entire variable domain, with the rest obtained from reference TRBV5-6 and TRBJ1-5, is as follows: DAGVTQSPTHLIKTRGQQVTLRCSPKSGHDTVSWYQQALGQGPQFIFQYYEEEERQRGNFPDRFSGHQFPNYSSELNVNALLLGDSALYLCASSLRDSSNQPQHFGDGTRLSIL.

This clonotype was observed many times. The rearrangement joins TRBV20-1 to TRBJ2-7, with D perhaps matching TRBD1 or TRBD2 (5 bases each). V dropped 4 bases and J dropped 0 bases, with 10 bases sitting between them. In germline, CDR1 is DFQATT, CDR2 SNEGSKA (reference sequence). This CDR3 comprises 13 residues. The CDR3 loop reads CSATWDHSYEQYF. The CDR3 region has the DNA TGCAGTGCTACCTGGGACCACTCCTACGAGCAGTACTTC.

This clonotype has at least ten counts. The chain links TRBV5-1 to TRBJ2-3; D may be TRBD1 (6 bases). The V end lost 4 bases, the J end lost 4 bases, and 19 bases lay between the germline ends. CDR1 is SGHRS and CDR2 is YFSETQ in the germline V gene. CDR3 length: 16 amino acids. For the CDR3, the DNA is TGCGCCAGCAGCCCAGGACAGACCCTTGTGGCAGATACGCAGTATTTT. As protein: CASSPGQTLVADTQYF.

This clonotype was counted at least ten times. The chain links TRBV7-9 to TRBJ1-1; possibly TRBD1 for D (5 bases). Germline V gene sequence: CDR1 SEHNR, CDR2 FQNEAQ (reference sequence). Trimming shortened V by 5 bases and J by 1 base, and 17 bases separated the two germline ends. The CDR3 is made up of 16 amino acids. CDR3 residues: CASSLGPGDPNTEAFF. DNA for the CDR3: TGTGCCAGCAGCCTAGGCCCCGGGGACCCGAACACTGAAGCTTTCTTT.

This clonotype rates as medium-sized. The chain uses TRBV10-3 and TRBJ2-3, with D perhaps TRBD2 (5 bases). CDR3 length: 15 amino acids. Germline-derived CDR1 and CDR2 are ENHRY and SYGVKD. Trimming removed 4 bases from V and 6 bases from J, with 17 bases in between. The CDR3 sequence is CAISGKLVSSDTQYF. As DNA, the CDR3 is TGTGCCATCAGTGGGAAACTAGTTTCGTCCGATACGCAGTATTTT.

This clonotype has a count of ten or more. V and J are TRBV7-9 and TRBJ1-2, with D tentatively TRBD1 (5 bases). Deletions cut 0 bases from V and 7 bases from J, with 21 bases between. The CDR3 is 17 residues long. Germline values: CDR1 SEHNR, CDR2 FQNEAQ (reference sequence). The CDR3 sequence is CASSLAPAGPKEAGYTF. CDR3 bases: TGTGCCAGCAGCTTAGCGCCGGCAGGGCCTAAGGAGGCTGGCTACACCTTC.

This clonotype was counted ten times or more. The chain employs TRBV20-1 and TRBJ2-1; D is unclear. This CDR3 spans 12 amino acids. Germline V gene data show CDR1 as DFQATT and CDR2 as SNEGSKA (reference sequence). Deletions cut 2 bases from V and 6 bases from J, with 8 bases between. CDR3 sequence reads: CSARPPFNEQFF. The CDR3 region has the DNA TGCAGTGCTAGACCCCCCTTCAATGAGCAGTTCTTC.

This clonotype is medium-sized (0.01 to 0.1%) in the sample. V gene TRBV20-1 combines with J gene TRBJ1-1; tentatively, D is TRBD1 (5 bases). Germline CDR1 reads DFQATT; CDR2 reads SNEGSKA (reference sequence). V was clipped by 1 base and J by 3 bases, with 9 bases between them. This CDR3 comprises 13 residues. Here the CDR3 DNA reads TGCAGTGCTAGAGGGGACCTCGACACTGAAGCTTTCTTT. Its translation: CSARGDLDTEAFF.

This clonotype has ten or more counts. This chain uses TRBV7-6 with TRBJ2-2; D not certain. Germline loops: CDR1 SGHVS, CDR2 FNYEAQ. V was pared by 1 base and J by 5 bases, with 11 bases between. The CDR3 runs 15 residues. The CDR3 loop reads CASSLVNPRTGELFF. The CDR3 bases are TGTGCCAGCAGCTTAGTTAATCCCCGAACCGGGGAGCTGTTTTTT.

This clonotype was recorded many times. The chain joins TRBV5-1 to TRBJ1-2, with a possible D match to TRBD1 (5 bases). Germline V gives CDR1 SGHRS, CDR2 YFSETQ. The CDR3 totals 17 residues. The germline V and J ends were trimmed by 0 bases and 3 bases, with 18 bases remaining between them. DNA of the CDR3: TGCGCCAGCAGCTTGGGGGGGGGAGAGGAAGAAGACTATGGCTACACCTTC. Protein sequence: CASSLGGGEEEDYGYTF.

This clonotype was recorded once. This could be a read error, since a much larger clone is one nucleotide away. The gene calls are TRBV2 and TRBJ1-5; D uncertain. This CDR3 region has 15 residues. Germline V CDR1 and CDR2: SNHLY, FYNNEI. The CDR3 nucleotides read TGTGCCAGCAGTGAAGATGGAGGACGCAATCAGACCCAGCATTTT. Its protein product is CASSEDGGRNQTQHF.

This clonotype was seen repeatedly, ten times or more. The gene calls are TRBV5-5 and TRBJ1-6; weak D call: TRBD1 (5 bases). From germline, CDR1 is SGHKS and CDR2 YYEKEE (reference sequence). This CDR3 has 15 residues. V gave up 3 bases and J gave up 7 bases, with 14 bases separating them. For the CDR3, the DNA is TGTGCCAGCAGCTCGGGGACGGCGAGGAATTCACCCCTCCACTTT. It is translated as CASSSGTARNSPLHF.

This clonotype was counted at least ten times. The rearrangement joins TRBV12-3 or TRBV12-4 to TRBJ2-7, with TRBD1 as a possible D gene (5 bases). The V end lost 3 bases, the J end lost 5 bases, and 14 bases lay between the germline ends. The CDR3 has 14 residues. CDR3 DNA sequence: TGTGCCAGCAGTTTTTGGCAGGGTGAAGACGAGCAGTACTTC. Translating gives CASSFWQGEDEQYF.

This clonotype was counted many times. This chain links TRBV20-1 with TRBJ1-1; D call uncertain. There are 11 residues in the CDR3. V lost 4 bases and J lost 1, with 4 bases in between. The germline gives CDR1 DFQATT, CDR2 SNEGSKA (reference sequence). The CDR3 sequence: CSATPNTEAFF. The CDR3, as DNA: TGCAGTGCTACCCCGAACACTGAAGCTTTCTTT.

At least ten counts were recorded for this clonotype. The V gene is TRBV5-1, the J gene TRBJ2-4; 9 bases fit TRBD1. The CDR3 is 21 amino acids. Germline loops: CDR1 SGHRS, CDR2 YFSETQ. J gave up 0 bases and V 2 bases, and 18 bases lay outside the gene matches. Written as DNA, the CDR3 is TGCGCCAGCAGCTTTCGGACAGGGGTGCCCTCCACGTCTTTAGCCAAAAACATTCAGTACTTC. As protein: CASSFRTGVPSTSLAKNIQYF.

This clonotype was seen only a few times. The gene calls are TRBV20-1 and TRBJ2-7, with TRBD1 matching 9 bases. V shed 3 bases, J shed 4 bases, and the junction held 7 bases outside the gene matches. Germline-derived CDR1 and CDR2 are DFQATT and SNEGSKA (reference sequence). The CDR3 is made up of 14 amino acids. CDR3: CSASRDRVPYEQYF. DNA for the CDR3: TGCAGTGCTAGCCGGGACAGGGTGCCGTACGAGCAGTACTTC.

This clonotype came up many times. This chain joins TRBV20-1 and TRBJ2-1, with D unclear. CDR3 length equals 16 residues. V was clipped by 0 bases and J by 1 base, with 13 bases between them. Germline V gives CDR1 DFQATT, CDR2 SNEGSKA (reference sequence). In DNA form, the CDR3 reads TGCAGTGCTAGAGATCGGGTCAGTGTATCCTACAATGAGCAGTTCTTC. Its protein product is CSARDRVSVSYNEQFF.

Many counts were recorded for this clonotype. CDR3 nucleotide sequence: TGCGCCAGCAGCTTGGAAGCCCAGGACGAGCAGTACTTC. It translates to CASSLEAQDEQYF. This sequence joins TRBV5-1 and TRBJ2-7; no firm D call. This CDR3 is 13 amino acids long. In germline, CDR1 is SGHRS, CDR2 YFSETQ. V was clipped by 0 bases and J by 5 bases, with 9 bases between them.

A few counts support this clonotype. The chain employs TRBV11-3 and TRBJ2-1, with 8 positions matching TRBD1. The V gene's germline CDR1 is SGHNT and CDR2 YENEEA. V lost 4 bases and J lost 7; bases outside the gene matches: 9. This CDR3 has 15 amino acids. CDR3 nucleotide sequence: TGTGCCAGCAGCTCCCCTGACAGGGGTTATAATGAGCAGTTCTTC. Translated, it gives CASSSPDRGYNEQFF.

Ten or more counts support this clonotype. This rearrangement joins TRBV5-1 to TRBJ2-7; TRBD1 agrees at 10 bases. Per the germline V gene, CDR1 is SGHRS and CDR2 is YFSETQ. Trimming cost V 4 bases and J 6 bases; bases outside gene matches: 13. The CDR3 has 16 residues. The CDR3 DNA is TGCGCCAGCAGCCCTGGACCGTGGGACAGGGGAGTCGAGCAGTACTTC. It yields the protein CASSPGPWDRGVEQYF. The full variable domain, in which reference TRBV5-1 and TRBJ2-7 provide the parts outside the CDR3, is KAGVTQTPRYLIKTRGQQVTLSCSPISGHRSVSWYQQTPGQGLQFLFEYFSETQRNKGNFPGRFSGRQFSNSRSEMNVSTLELGDSALYLCASSPGPWDRGVEQYFGPGTRLTVT.

This clonotype is deemed medium-sized. The rearrangement links TRBV5-1 to TRBJ2-7; possibly TRBD1 for D (5 bases). V dropped 4 bases and J dropped 0 bases, with 8 bases sitting between them. This CDR3 comprises 13 residues. Per germline, CDR1 SGHRS and CDR2 YFSETQ. The CDR3 region is CASSPDSSYEQYF. Here the CDR3 DNA reads TGCGCCAGCAGCCCTGACAGCTCCTACGAGCAGTACTTC.

This clonotype was counted many times. The V and J genes are TRBV5-1 and TRBJ1-1; 7 bases map to TRBD1. Germline V gene data show CDR1 as SGHRS and CDR2 as YFSETQ. The trim removed 4 bases at V and 3 bases at J, leaving 3 bases unmatched. The CDR3 covers 13 residues. The DNA for the CDR3 is TGCGCCAGCAGCCTGACAGGGTACACTGAAGCTTTCTTT. Its translation: CASSLTGYTEAFF.

CDR3 DNA sequence: TGTGCCAGCAGCTTAGACAATGGGGGGTATGGCTACACCTTC. This codes for CASSLDNGGYGYTF. The chain has TRBV7-6 and TRBJ1-2; tentatively, D is TRBD1 (5 bases). The CDR3 has 14 residues. Germline V gives CDR1 SGHVS, CDR2 FNYEAQ. Trimming pared 1 base from V and 5 bases from J, leaving 11 bases between.